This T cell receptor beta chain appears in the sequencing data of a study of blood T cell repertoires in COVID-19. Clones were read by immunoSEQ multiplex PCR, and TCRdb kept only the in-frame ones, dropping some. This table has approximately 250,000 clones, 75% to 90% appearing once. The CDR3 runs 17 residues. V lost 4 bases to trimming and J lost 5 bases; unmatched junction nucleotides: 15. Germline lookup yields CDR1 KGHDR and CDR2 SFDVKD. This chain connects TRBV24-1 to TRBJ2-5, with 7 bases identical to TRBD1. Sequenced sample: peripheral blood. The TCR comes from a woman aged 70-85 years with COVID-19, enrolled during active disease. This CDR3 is CATSDSQTGTARETQYF. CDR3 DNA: TGTGCCACCAGTGACTCACAGACCGGGACAGCACGGGAGACCCAGTACTTC.